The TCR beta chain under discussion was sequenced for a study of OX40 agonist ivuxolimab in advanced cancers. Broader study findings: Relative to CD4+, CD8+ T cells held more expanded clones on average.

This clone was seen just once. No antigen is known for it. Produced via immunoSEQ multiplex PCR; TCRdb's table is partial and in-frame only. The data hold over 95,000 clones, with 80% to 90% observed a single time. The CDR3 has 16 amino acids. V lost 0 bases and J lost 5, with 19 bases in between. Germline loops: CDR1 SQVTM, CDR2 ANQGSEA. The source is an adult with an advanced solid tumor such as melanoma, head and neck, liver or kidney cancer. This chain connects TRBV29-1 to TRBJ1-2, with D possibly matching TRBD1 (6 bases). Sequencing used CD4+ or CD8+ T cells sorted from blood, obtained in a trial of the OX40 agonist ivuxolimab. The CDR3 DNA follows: TGCAGCGTTGAAGAGGGGGCCCCCGCTTTCGCATATGGCTACACCTTC. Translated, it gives CSVEEGAPAFAYGYTF. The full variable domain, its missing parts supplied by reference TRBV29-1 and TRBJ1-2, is SAVISQKPSRDICQRGTSLTIQCQVDSQVTMMFWYRQQPGQSLTLIATANQGSEATYESGFVIDKFPISRPNLTFSTLTVSNMSPEDSSIYLCSVEEGAPAFAYGYTFGSGTRLTVV.